Following are 23 T cell receptor beta chains from one sample sequenced in a study of shared clonotypes between healthy human individuals. Generated by immunoSEQ multiplex PCR, the TCRdb table keeps only in-frame clones and is missing some. The table shows about a million clones, with around three quarters occurring only once. Sequenced: memory CD4+ T cells sorted from blood. Described subset: CD45RA-negative fraction. These receptors all come from a man younger than 30 in good health.

The table lists this clone with a few counts. The chain uses TRBV11-3 and TRBJ2-3; D possibly uses TRBD1 or TRBD2 (7 bases each). This CDR3 has 15 residues. Trimming shortened V by 3 bases and J by 1 base, and 11 bases separated the two germline ends. Germline lookup yields CDR1 SGHNT and CDR2 YENEEA. DNA for the CDR3: TGTGCCAGCAGCTTGAGCGGGACAGGCACAGATACGCAGTATTTT. Its translation is CASSLSGTGTDTQYF.

This rearrangement joins TRBV5-1 to TRBJ2-7; D is unresolved. Trimming stripped 2 bases from V and 0 bases from J, with 9 bases between. The CDR3 length is 14 residues. Germline loops: CDR1 SGHRS, CDR2 YFSETQ. This CDR3 reads CASSLLPGSYEQYF. The CDR3 coding sequence is TGCGCCAGCAGCTTATTGCCAGGCTCCTACGAGCAGTACTTC.

The V gene is TRBV5-1, the J gene TRBJ1-5, with TRBD1 identical over 11 bases. The CDR3 length is 15 residues. J gave up 4 bases and V 3 bases, and 3 bases lay outside the gene matches. The germline gives CDR1 SGHRS, CDR2 YFSETQ. CDR3 loop: CASSSGTGGNQPQHF. CDR3 coding DNA: TGCGCCAGCAGCTCTGGGACAGGGGGAAATCAGCCCCAGCATTTT.

V and J are TRBV4-2 and TRBJ2-3; 9 positions match TRBD2. This CDR3 has 16 amino acids. With V trimmed by 0 bases and J by 6 bases, 7 bases remained unmatched. Germline V gene sequence: CDR1 LGHNA, CDR2 YNFKEQ. The CDR3 sequence is CASSQDPAGGGDTQYF. Here the CDR3 DNA reads TGTGCCAGCAGCCAAGACCCAGCGGGGGGCGGGGATACGCAGTATTTT.

V and J are TRBV5-1 and TRBJ2-3, with 7 bases lining up with TRBD2. Trimming at V came to 4 bases and at J to 3 bases, leaving 8 bases not matched to a gene. The length of the CDR3 is 15 residues. The V gene's germline CDR1 is SGHRS and CDR2 YFSETQ. CDR3 coding DNA: TGCGCCAGCAGCCCATCAGCGGGGTGGACAGATACGCAGTATTTT. Translated, it gives CASSPSAGWTDTQYF. Based on the CDR3 plus reference TRBV5-1 and TRBJ2-3, the full variable domain is KAGVTQTPRYLIKTRGQQVTLSCSPISGHRSVSWYQQTPGQGLQFLFEYFSETQRNKGNFPGRFSGRQFSNSRSEMNVSTLELGDSALYLCASSPSAGWTDTQYFGPGTRLTVL.

The chain couples TRBV30 to TRBJ1-6; weak D call: TRBD1 (6 bases). The CDR3 is 15 residues long. The V end was cut by 6 bases, the J end by 7 bases, with 19 bases between. The germline CDR1 and CDR2 sequences are GTSNPN and SVGIG (reference sequence). Written as DNA, the CDR3 is TGTGCCTGCCAATTTAGGGGGGGCGGCAATTCACCCCTCCACTTT. It yields the protein CACQFRGGGNSPLHF.

This clone was seen more than once but under ten times. The sample carries other DNA sequences with the same CDR3. V and J are TRBV5-1 and TRBJ2-5; TRBD2 matches at 10 bases. Trimming removed 6 bases from V and 2 bases from J; junction bases left unmatched: 7. Germline values: CDR1 SGHRS, CDR2 YFSETQ. This CDR3 has 15 residues. The CDR3 protein is CASTLSGGLQETQYF. The CDR3 nucleotides read TGCGCCAGCACCCTTAGCGGGGGGCTTCAAGAGACCCAGTACTTC.

The V call is TRBV29-1, the J call TRBJ2-7; D is possibly TRBD1 (7 bases). V lost 8 bases to trimming and J lost 6 bases, with 14 bases between them. Germline CDR1 SQVTM, CDR2 ANQGSEA. This CDR3 is built from 11 residues. CDR3 residues: CSLYQGGEQYF. The CDR3, as DNA: TGCAGCTTATACCAGGGGGGCGAGCAGTACTTC.

This chain uses TRBV27 with TRBJ2-3; 9 bases fit TRBD2. J was trimmed by 7 bases and V by 6 bases; bases with no gene match: 8. CDR3 length equals 14 residues. Germline loops: CDR1 MNHEY, CDR2 SMNVEV (reference sequence). In nucleotides, the CDR3 is TGTGCCAGCAGCGGGACTAGCCACGGCAATACGCAGTATTTT. Translated, it gives CASSGTSHGNTQYF.

This chain joins TRBV27 and TRBJ2-3; 11 bases fit TRBD2. The length of the CDR3 is 15 residues. The ends lost 2 bases at V and 6 bases at J; junction bases unmatched: 4. Germline-derived CDR1 and CDR2 are MNHEY and SMNVEV (reference sequence). As DNA, the CDR3 is TGTGCCAGCAGTTTAACTAGCGGGAGTATTGATACGCAGTATTTT. This codes for CASSLTSGSIDTQYF.

Only one count was recorded for this clone. The rearrangement uses TRBV27 and TRBJ1-2; 7 bases are shared with TRBD1. This CDR3 contains 16 residues. V shed 4 bases and J 0 bases; nucleotides not matched to a gene: 8. Germline-derived CDR1 and CDR2 are MNHEY and SMNVEV (reference sequence). CDR3 protein: CASSSAYQGANYGYTF. DNA for the CDR3: TGTGCCAGCAGTTCCGCATATCAGGGGGCTAACTATGGCTACACCTTC.

V usage is TRBV10-1 and J usage is TRBJ1-3, with TRBD1 identical over 9 bases. J was trimmed by 4 bases and V by 8 bases; bases with no gene match: 9. This CDR3 is 15 amino acids long. Germline CDR1 reads WNHNN; CDR2 reads SYGVQD (reference sequence). The CDR3, as DNA: TGCGCCAGCCCCAGCGGGGGACAGGGAGGAAACACCATATATTTT. This encodes CASPSGGQGGNTIYF.

V and J are TRBV7-2 and TRBJ2-7; 8 bases are shared with TRBD2. J lost 5 bases, V lost 2 bases, and 17 bases had no gene match. CDR3 length: 18 amino acids. Per germline, CDR1 SGHTA and CDR2 FQGNSA. The CDR3 reads CASSLRGAQAGVSNEQYF. Written as DNA, the CDR3 is TGTGCCAGCAGCTTAAGAGGGGCCCAAGCGGGAGTGAGTAACGAGCAGTACTTC.

This clone was picked up one time. This sequence joins TRBV29-1 and TRBJ2-7; D is perhaps TRBD1 (6 bases). Between the trimmed V and J ends, which lost 4 bases and 2 bases, there was a span of 12 bases. The CDR3 runs to 13 residues. The germline gives CDR1 SQVTM, CDR2 ANQGSEA. Written as DNA, the CDR3 is TGCAGCGTTGGAAGGACAGAGGCCTACGAGCAGTACTTC. It encodes CSVGRTEAYEQYF.

V gene TRBV5-1 combines with J gene TRBJ2-3; 10 bases match TRBD2. The CDR3 is 15 residues long. Germline V lookup: CDR1 SGHRS, CDR2 YFSETQ. V was clipped by 4 bases and J by 5 bases; unmatched bases: 7. The CDR3 DNA is TGCGCCAGCAGCAAAGCGGGGGGGCCTGGAGATACGCAGTATTTT. It encodes CASSKAGGPGDTQYF.

This chain joins TRBV7-2 and TRBJ2-5, with no clear D. CDR1 is SGHTA and CDR2 is FQGNSA in the germline V gene. The CDR3 has 14 amino acids. Trimming removed 5 bases from V and 2 bases from J, with 12 bases in between. The CDR3 bases are TGTGCCAGCAGCCAAAGCAGAGTGCAAGAGACCCAGTACTTC. Translation: CASSQSRVQETQYF.

This clone was observed a handful of times. The chain joins TRBV10-1 to TRBJ1-1; the D gene is possibly TRBD1 (5 bases). The CDR3 is made up of 11 amino acids. V gave up 11 bases and J gave up 4 bases, with 11 bases separating them. Germline V CDR1 and CDR2: WNHNN, SYGVQD (reference sequence). CDR3 DNA: TGCGCCTCAACGGGGGTCACTGAAGCTTTCTTT. Its translation is CASTGVTEAFF.

The chain has TRBV7-9 and TRBJ2-6; D gene uncertain. V dropped 5 bases and J dropped 4 bases, with 9 bases sitting between them. The CDR3 has 14 amino acids. Germline V gene lookup returns CDR1 SEHNR and CDR2 FQNEAQ (reference sequence). Here the CDR3 reads CASSLSPGANVLTF. The DNA of the CDR3 is TGTGCCAGCAGCCTATCCCCCGGGGCCAACGTCCTGACTTTC.

The V call is TRBV18, the J call TRBJ1-2; the D is unclear. V was clipped by 3 bases and J by 6 bases, with 17 bases between them. CDR3 size: 15 residues. The germline gives CDR1 KGHSH, CDR2 LQKENI. CDR3 coding DNA: TGTGCCAGCTCACCGATGACATTCGCCTCCGATGGCTACACCTTC. Protein: CASSPMTFASDGYTF.

This chain joins TRBV6-6 and TRBJ1-2; no firm D call. The V end lost 4 bases, the J end lost 3 bases, and 6 bases lay between the germline ends. Germline CDR1 is MNHNY and CDR2 is SVGAGI (reference sequence). The CDR3 has 12 residues. The DNA of the CDR3 is TGTGCCAGCAGTTCGCCAGACTATGGCTACACCTTC. Its translation: CASSSPDYGYTF.

The chain employs TRBV7-2 and TRBJ1-2; maybe TRBD1 (6 bases). The CDR3 consists of 13 residues. The germline gives CDR1 SGHTA, CDR2 FQGNSA. Between the trimmed V and J ends, which lost 8 bases and 8 bases, there was a span of 18 bases. CDR3 protein: CASAAQGLRGYTF. The CDR3, as DNA: TGTGCCAGCGCTGCCCAGGGGTTGCGCGGCTACACCTTC.

The rearrangement links TRBV5-4 to TRBJ2-1; 9 bases fit TRBD1. Germline CDR1 SGHNT, CDR2 YYREEE (reference sequence). The CDR3 extends over 15 amino acids. With 1 base clipped from V and 7 bases from J, the junction kept 6 bases outside the gene matches. The CDR3 bases are TGTGCCAGCAGCTTGCCGGGACAGGGTTGGAATGAGCAGTTCTTC. Translation: CASSLPGQGWNEQFF.

This chain joins TRBV5-1 and TRBJ2-1; weak D call: TRBD2 (6 bases). The CDR3 sequence is 14 residues long. V was shortened by 4 bases and J by 5 bases, with 13 bases between the two germline ends. Germline CDR1 reads SGHRS; CDR2 reads YFSETQ. The CDR3 DNA reads TGCGCCAGCAGCCCCCTGGGACTTAACAATGAGCAGTTCTTC. Its protein product is CASSPLGLNNEQFF.